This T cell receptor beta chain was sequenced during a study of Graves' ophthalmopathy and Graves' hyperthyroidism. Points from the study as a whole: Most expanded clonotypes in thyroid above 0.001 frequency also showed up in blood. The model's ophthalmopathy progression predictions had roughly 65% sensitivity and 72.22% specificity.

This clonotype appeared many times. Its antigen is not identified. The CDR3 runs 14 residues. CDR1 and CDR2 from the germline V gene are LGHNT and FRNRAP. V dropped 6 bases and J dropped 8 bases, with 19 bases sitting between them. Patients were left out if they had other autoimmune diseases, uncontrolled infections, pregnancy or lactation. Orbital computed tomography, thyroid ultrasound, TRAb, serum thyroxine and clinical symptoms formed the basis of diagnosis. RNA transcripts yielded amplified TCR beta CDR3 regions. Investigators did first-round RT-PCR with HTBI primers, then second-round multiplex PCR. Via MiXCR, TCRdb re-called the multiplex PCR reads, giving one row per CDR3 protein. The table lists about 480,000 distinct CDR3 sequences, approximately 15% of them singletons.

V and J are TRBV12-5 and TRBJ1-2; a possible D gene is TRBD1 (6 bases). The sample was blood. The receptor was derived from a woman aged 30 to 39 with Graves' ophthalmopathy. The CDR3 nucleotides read TGTGCTAGTGGAACTCTACAGGGTATATGGGGCTACACCTTC. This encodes CASGTLQGIWGYTF.